The 17 T cell receptor beta chains listed next were all sequenced from one sample in a study of beta chain features in type 1 diabetes. Expressed TCRB transcripts were sequenced because the entire RNA isolate underwent reverse transcription. Measured with immunoSEQ multiplex PCR; TCRdb has only the in-frame clones, and not every one. The sample carries 150,000 to 200,000 clones, 63% recorded once. No antigen is known for these receptors. Study-level points and caveats: Type 1 diabetes patients had TCRB CDR3s that were shorter (moderately but significantly so) in all four CD4+ subsets.

The specimen was naive CD4+ T cells from blood. These receptors were taken from a man aged 25-45 years with type 1 diabetes.

This chain uses TRBV29-1 with TRBJ2-1, with unresolved D. Germline V CDR1 and CDR2: SQVTM, ANQGSEA. This CDR3 has 13 residues. The germline V and J ends were trimmed by 1 base and 9 bases, with 13 bases remaining between them. As DNA, the CDR3 is TGCAGCGTTGAAGTTCGGTTCATGGGTGAGCAGTTCTTC. It encodes CSVEVRFMGEQFF.

J is TRBJ1-5 and V is TRBV29-1; 9 nucleotides agree with TRBD1. Trimming at V came to 8 bases and at J to 5 bases, leaving 10 bases not matched to a gene. This CDR3 is 14 amino acids long. CDR1 and CDR2 (germline): SQVTM, ANQGSEA. The CDR3 here is CSFSGTGKDQPQHF. The CDR3 DNA reads as TGCAGCTTCTCCGGGACAGGGAAGGATCAGCCCCAGCATTTT.

This clone was seen more than once but under ten times. The V gene is TRBV30, the J gene TRBJ2-2, with D unresolved. V dropped 3 bases and J dropped 2 bases, with 10 bases sitting between them. CDR3 length: 14 amino acids. CDR1 is GTSNPN and CDR2 is SVGIG in the germline V gene (reference sequence). This chain's CDR3 is CAWRVNTNTGELFF. CDR3 DNA: TGTGCCTGGAGGGTAAACACCAACACCGGGGAGCTGTTTTTT.

This chain uses TRBV7-2 with TRBJ2-5; the D gene is possibly TRBD2 (6 bases). Germline CDR1 SGHTA, CDR2 FQGNSA. Trimming pared 1 base from V and 5 bases from J, leaving 11 bases between. The CDR3 has 14 amino acids. CDR3 residues: CASSLVPGVETQYF. CDR3 DNA: TGTGCCAGCAGCTTAGTCCCGGGGGTGGAGACCCAGTACTTC.

The chain carries TRBV4-3 and TRBJ2-7; possibly TRBD1 for D (6 bases). This CDR3 spans 12 amino acids. CDR1 and CDR2 from the germline V gene are LGHNA and YSLEER. The V and J ends lost 6 bases and 2 bases respectively, with 8 bases between them. The DNA of the CDR3 is TGCGCCAGCAGAGGACAGCCCTACGAGCAGTACTTC. Amino acids: CASRGQPYEQYF.

V gene TRBV7-2 combines with J gene TRBJ2-7; D is ambiguous. From germline, CDR1 is SGHTA and CDR2 FQGNSA. Trimming stripped 3 bases from V and 9 bases from J, with 9 bases between. This CDR3 comprises 11 residues. The CDR3 coding sequence is TGTGCCAGCAGCTTGCAGGCTCTGCAGTACTTC. Its translation: CASSLQALQYF.

The chain has TRBV5-1 and TRBJ2-3, with D unresolved. Germline CDR1 reads SGHRS; CDR2 reads YFSETQ. The CDR3 has 15 residues. V lost 2 bases, J lost 2 bases, and 12 bases lay in between. CDR3 loop: CASSFERTDTDTQYF. For the CDR3, the DNA is TGCGCCAGCAGCTTCGAGAGGACGGACACAGATACGCAGTATTTT.

This clone was picked up a small number of times. V is TRBV7-2 and J is TRBJ1-6; no definite D call. The CDR3 spans 15 residues. CDR1 is SGHTA and CDR2 is FQGNSA in the germline V gene. Deletions cut 5 bases from V and 6 bases from J, with 14 bases between. The chain's CDR3 is CASSKSGTANSPLHF. The DNA for the CDR3 is TGTGCCAGCAGCAAAAGTGGTACAGCTAATTCACCCCTCCACTTT.

V usage is TRBV11-2 and J usage is TRBJ2-5, with TRBD2 matching 9 bases. The CDR3 spans 15 residues. The germline CDR1 and CDR2 sequences are SGHAT and FQNNGV. Unmatched junction bases numbered 6, after V lost 5 bases and J lost 2 bases. The CDR3 bases are TGTGCCAGCAGCGTCGGTCTAGCGGGGCAAGAGACCCAGTACTTC. The encoded protein is CASSVGLAGQETQYF.

The rearrangement links TRBV6-5 to TRBJ2-4; weak D call: TRBD1 (6 bases). With 0 bases removed from V and 0 bases from J, the gap between germline ends came to 9 bases. Germline-derived CDR1 and CDR2 are MNHEY and SVGAGI. This CDR3 contains 16 residues. The CDR3 spells CASSYSQGLAKNIQYF. The CDR3 DNA reads as TGTGCCAGCAGTTACTCCCAGGGGTTAGCCAAAAACATTCAGTACTTC.

The chain carries TRBV13 and TRBJ2-1, with TRBD1 matching 10 bases. Germline CDR1 reads PRHDT; CDR2 reads FYEKMQ (reference sequence). V was pared by 6 bases and J by 10 bases, with 9 bases of the junction left unmatched. The CDR3 is 14 residues long. The CDR3 sequence: CASRPTGTGEEQFF. The CDR3 region has the DNA TGTGCCAGCAGGCCCACCGGGACAGGGGAGGAGCAGTTCTTC.

This sequence joins TRBV29-1 and TRBJ1-4, with TRBD1 matching 7 bases. Germline CDR1 is SQVTM and CDR2 is ANQGSEA. After removal of 4 bases from V and 8 bases from J, the junction contained 4 bases not matched to a gene. The CDR3 covers 12 residues. CDR3 protein: CSVARGDEKLFF. As DNA, the CDR3 is TGCAGCGTTGCCAGGGGGGACGAAAAACTGTTTTTT.

CDR3: CASSLGVQALHF. The CDR3 DNA reads as TGTGCCAGCAGCTTAGGTGTCCAGGCCCTCCACTTT. The chain recombines TRBV7-2 with TRBJ1-6; D ambiguous. The germline V and J ends were trimmed by 1 base and 14 bases, with 9 bases remaining between them. Germline V CDR1 and CDR2: SGHTA, FQGNSA. The CDR3 loop spans 12 amino acids.

This clone showed up just a few times. The genes are TRBV30 and TRBJ2-5, with 8 bases fitting TRBD2. Trimming took 7 bases from V and 4 from J; bases not matched to a gene: 8. CDR3 length: 13 residues. Germline loops: CDR1 GTSNPN, CDR2 SVGIG (reference sequence). CDR3 sequence: CASQRGLAETQYF. The CDR3, as DNA: TGTGCCTCTCAAAGAGGACTAGCAGAGACCCAGTACTTC.

This clone was seen more than once but under ten times. The chain carries TRBV7-2 and TRBJ2-3; D is ambiguous. V shed 2 bases and J shed 4 bases, with 4 bases lying between them. Looked up from germline, CDR1 is SGHTA and CDR2 is FQGNSA. This CDR3 comprises 12 residues. DNA for the CDR3: TGTGCCAGCAGCTTACGGGCAGATACGCAGTATTTT. Translated: CASSLRADTQYF. Full variable domain (missing parts from reference TRBV7-2 and TRBJ2-3): GAGVSQSPSNKVTEKGKDVELRCDPISGHTALYWYRQSLGQGLEFLIYFQGNSAPDKSGLPSDRFSAERTGGSVSTLTIQRTQQEDSAVYLCASSLRADTQYFGPGTRLTVL.

This clone showed up just a few times. The chain recombines TRBV27 with TRBJ2-5; possibly TRBD2 for D (5 bases). V was shortened by 5 bases and J by 3 bases, with 16 bases between the two germline ends. Germline V CDR1 and CDR2: MNHEY, SMNVEV (reference sequence). This CDR3 spans 15 amino acids. The CDR3 is CASSIWTGEEETQYF. DNA for the CDR3: TGTGCCAGCAGTATTTGGACTGGAGAGGAAGAGACCCAGTACTTC.

This clone was detected only a few times. This chain links TRBV15 with TRBJ2-1; 7 bases match TRBD2. The CDR3 has 16 residues. Per germline, CDR1 LNHNV and CDR2 YYDKDF (reference sequence). V dropped 0 bases and J dropped 2; count of bases not matched to a gene: 4. For the CDR3, the DNA is TGTGCCACCAGCAGAGATTGGAGCGGGACCTACAATGAGCAGTTCTTC. Translated: CATSRDWSGTYNEQFF.